A selection of T cell receptor beta chains follows, all from one sample in a study of shared clonotypes between healthy human individuals. Produced via immunoSEQ multiplex PCR; TCRdb's table is partial and in-frame only. The sample contains some 1,100,000 clones, around 78% of which appear only once. Source material: memory CD4+ T cells from PBMCs. Source of these receptors: a man between 18 and 29 years old in good health. Some clones in this sample may be carry-over from other donors' samples. Each CDR3 is given without its conserved first and last residue. Each record gives: J gene, V gene, CDR3 protein.

>TRBJ1-2|TRBV5-8
ASSLDQGPGYT
>TRBJ2-2|TRBV15
ATSTGTSLRNTGELF
>TRBJ2-3|TRBV7-6
ASSSLVPQIEGGTDTQY
>TRBJ1-1|TRBV7-2
ASSTKNRGTEAF
>TRBJ2-1|TRBV5-1
ASSLSAGTSGIYNEQF
>TRBJ2-1|TRBV11-2
ASSPAFRRSYNEQF
>TRBJ2-1|TRBV10-3
AISESVGVGPYNEQF
>TRBJ2-3|TRBV4-1
ASSQGQGLHTQY
>TRBJ1-1|TRBV7-3
ASSLEGQGITEAF
>TRBJ2-4|TRBV28
ASHDRFYIQY
>TRBJ2-7|TRBV6-4
ASNLRNESGTLGLEEQY
>TRBJ1-2|TRBV19
ASSMDSGGYT
>TRBJ1-2|TRBV18
ASSPPGVNYGYT
>TRBJ2-3|TRBV27
ASQKGASGTDTQY
>TRBJ2-7|TRBV10-3
AISESRQGAGEQY
>TRBJ2-1|TRBV19
ASSIQAGESEQF
>TRBJ2-3|TRBV6-1
ASSEFLARDTQY
>TRBJ1-5|TRBV7-2
ASSFRGDQPQH
>TRBJ2-2|TRBV5-8
ASSLPPGINTGELF
>TRBJ1-2|TRBV7-9
ASSTQRGNYGYT